These 2 T cell receptor beta chains were sequenced from one sample in a study of blood T cell repertoires in COVID-19. Profiling relied on immunoSEQ multiplex PCR, and the TCRdb table lists in-frame clones only, not all of them. The sample comprises about 320,000 clones, 85% of which are singletons, and under 2% rests with the top ten. Source material: PBMCs or T cells enriched from blood (not recorded which). The source is a woman aged 25 to 39 who had been exposed to COVID-19.

V is TRBV7-9 and J is TRBJ2-1; 9 bases align to TRBD2. The J segment lost 6 bases and the V segment lost 6 bases, leaving 15 bases of the junction unmatched. The germline gives CDR1 SEHNR, CDR2 FQNEAQ (reference sequence). The CDR3 loop spans 17 amino acids. CDR3 bases: TGTGCCAGCAGTACAGTGCCCGGGACTAGCACCTTCAATGAGCAGTTCTTC. Translated, it gives CASSTVPGTSTFNEQFF. Variable domain in full (rest from reference TRBV7-9 and TRBJ2-1): DTGVSQNPRHKITKRGQNVTFRCDPISEHNRLYWYRQTLGQGPEFLTYFQNEAQLEKSRLLSDRFSAERPKGSFSTLEIQRTEQGDSAMYLCASSTVPGTSTFNEQFFGPGTRLTVL.

The chain links TRBV2 to TRBJ1-4; D unclear. The CDR3 contains 13 residues. The V end was cut by 7 bases, the J end by 4 bases, with 10 bases between. Germline V gene lookup returns CDR1 SNHLY and CDR2 FYNNEI. CDR3 sequence (DNA): TGTGCCAGCATTAAGGAGATTAATGAAAAACTGTTTTTT. It translates to CASIKEINEKLFF.